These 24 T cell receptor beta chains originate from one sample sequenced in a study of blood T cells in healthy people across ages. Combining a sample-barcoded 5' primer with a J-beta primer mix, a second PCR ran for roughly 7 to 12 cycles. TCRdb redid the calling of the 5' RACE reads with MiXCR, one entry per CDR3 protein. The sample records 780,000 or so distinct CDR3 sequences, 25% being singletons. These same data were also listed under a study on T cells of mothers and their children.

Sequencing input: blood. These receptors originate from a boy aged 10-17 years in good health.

The DNA of the CDR3 is TGCGCCAGCAGTAGGCTGGGGGCAGTAAGCTCTGGGGCCAACGTCCTGACTTTC. Its translation is CASSRLGAVSSGANVLTF. The rearrangement uses TRBV5-1 and TRBJ2-6; D perhaps matches TRBD1 (6 bases). This CDR3 has 18 amino acids. CDR1 is SGHRS and CDR2 is YFSETQ in the germline V gene. The V end was cut by 5 bases, the J end by 0 bases, with 18 bases between. The full variable domain, in which reference TRBV5-1 and TRBJ2-6 provide the parts outside the CDR3, is KAGVTQTPRYLIKTRGQQVTLSCSPISGHRSVSWYQQTPGQGLQFLFEYFSETQRNKGNFPGRFSGRQFSNSRSEMNVSTLELGDSALYLCASSRLGAVSSGANVLTFGAGSRLTVL.

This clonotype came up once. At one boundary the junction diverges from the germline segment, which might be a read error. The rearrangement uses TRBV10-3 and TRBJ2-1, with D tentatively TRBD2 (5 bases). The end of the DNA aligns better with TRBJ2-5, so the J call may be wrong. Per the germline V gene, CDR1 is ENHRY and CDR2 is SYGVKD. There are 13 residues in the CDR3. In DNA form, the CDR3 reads TGTGCCATCAGTGAGTCGAACTGGGAGAGCCAGTACTTC. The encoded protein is CAISESNWESQYF.

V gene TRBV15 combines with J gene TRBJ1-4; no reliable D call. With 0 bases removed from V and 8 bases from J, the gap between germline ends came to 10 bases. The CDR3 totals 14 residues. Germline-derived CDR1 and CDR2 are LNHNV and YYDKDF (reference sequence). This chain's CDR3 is CATSRDVGKEKLFF. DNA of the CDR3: TGTGCCACCAGCAGAGACGTGGGGAAGGAAAAACTGTTTTTT.

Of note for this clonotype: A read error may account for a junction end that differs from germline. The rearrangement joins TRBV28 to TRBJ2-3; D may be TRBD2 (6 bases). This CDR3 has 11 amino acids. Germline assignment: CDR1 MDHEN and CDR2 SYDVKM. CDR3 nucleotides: TGTGCCAGCAGTTTAACGGGGGTACTGGATTTT. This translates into CASSLTGVLDF.

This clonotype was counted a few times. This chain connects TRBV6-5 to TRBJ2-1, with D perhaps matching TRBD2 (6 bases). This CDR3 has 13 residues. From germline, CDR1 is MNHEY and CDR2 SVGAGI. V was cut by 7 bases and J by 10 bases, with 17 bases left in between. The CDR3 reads CASTHRETGEQFF. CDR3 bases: TGTGCCAGCACCCATCGGGAGACGGGGGAGCAGTTCTTC.

CDR3: CASSLGGHSTDTQYF. For the CDR3, the DNA is TGTGCCAGCAGCTTAGGAGGGCACTCCACAGATACGCAGTATTTT. The J gene is TRBJ2-3, the V gene TRBV11-2; a weak D match, TRBD2 (5 bases). Germline V gene lookup returns CDR1 SGHAT and CDR2 FQNNGV. The CDR3 contains 15 residues. Trimming pared 1 base from V and 2 bases from J, leaving 10 bases between.

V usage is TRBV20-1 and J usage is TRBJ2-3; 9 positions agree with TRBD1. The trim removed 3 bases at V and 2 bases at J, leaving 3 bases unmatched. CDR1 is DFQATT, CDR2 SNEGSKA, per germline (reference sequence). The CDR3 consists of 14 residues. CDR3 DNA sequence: TGCAGTGCTAGCAGGACAGGGGTCACAGATACGCAGTATTTT. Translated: CSASRTGVTDTQYF.

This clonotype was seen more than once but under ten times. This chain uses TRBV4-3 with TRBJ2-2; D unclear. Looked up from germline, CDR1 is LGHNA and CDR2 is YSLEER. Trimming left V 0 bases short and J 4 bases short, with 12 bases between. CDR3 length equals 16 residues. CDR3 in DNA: TGCGCCAGCAGCCAAGATCTTAACGCACCCACCGGGGAGCTGTTTTTT. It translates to CASSQDLNAPTGELFF.

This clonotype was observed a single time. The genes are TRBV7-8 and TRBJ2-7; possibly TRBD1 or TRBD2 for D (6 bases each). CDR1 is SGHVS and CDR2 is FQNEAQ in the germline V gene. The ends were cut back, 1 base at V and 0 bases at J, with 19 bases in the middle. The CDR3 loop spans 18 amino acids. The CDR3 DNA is TGTGCCAGCAGCTTAGAGGTCGGGGGTCAGGGGAGCTCCTACGAGCAGTACTTC. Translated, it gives CASSLEVGGQGSSYEQYF.

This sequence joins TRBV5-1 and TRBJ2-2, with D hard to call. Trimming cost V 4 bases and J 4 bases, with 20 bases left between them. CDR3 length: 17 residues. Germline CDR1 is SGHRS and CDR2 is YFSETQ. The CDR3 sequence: CASSARDVAASTGELFF. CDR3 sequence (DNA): TGCGCCAGCAGCGCCAGAGACGTAGCTGCGAGCACCGGGGAGCTGTTTTTT.

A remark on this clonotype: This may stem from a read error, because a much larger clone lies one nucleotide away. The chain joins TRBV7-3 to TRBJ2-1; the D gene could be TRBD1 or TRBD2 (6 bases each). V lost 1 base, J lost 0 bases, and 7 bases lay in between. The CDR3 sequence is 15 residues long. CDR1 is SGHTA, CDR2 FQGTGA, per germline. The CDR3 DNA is TGTGCCAGCAGCTTAAAGGGGGGCTCCTACAATGAGCAGTTCTTC. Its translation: CASSLKGGSYNEQFF.

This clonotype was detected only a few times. The chain's CDR3 is CASSLAHGQETQYF. The DNA for the CDR3 is TGTGCCAGCAGCTTGGCCCATGGACAGGAGACCCAGTACTTC. The J gene is TRBJ2-5, the V gene TRBV5-6; possibly TRBD1 for D (6 bases). The CDR3 runs to 14 residues. V was clipped by 0 bases and J by 5 bases, with 11 bases between them. CDR1 and CDR2 from the germline V gene are SGHDT and YYEEEE. The variable domain in full, with the rest retrieved from reference TRBV5-6 and TRBJ2-5, is DAGVTQSPTHLIKTRGQQVTLRCSPKSGHDTVSWYQQALGQGPQFIFQYYEEEERQRGNFPDRFSGHQFPNYSSELNVNALLLGDSALYLCASSLAHGQETQYFGPGTRLLVL.

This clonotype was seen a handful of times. CDR3 region: CASNRDRRGTGELFF. CDR3 bases: TGTGCCAGCAACAGGGACAGGAGAGGCACCGGGGAGCTGTTTTTT. J is TRBJ2-2 and V is TRBV6-2 or TRBV6-3, with 8 bases identical to TRBD1. The V segment lost 7 bases and the J segment 4 bases; nucleotides outside the gene matches: 8. The CDR3 runs to 15 residues. Germline CDR1 is MNHEY and CDR2 is SVGEGT.

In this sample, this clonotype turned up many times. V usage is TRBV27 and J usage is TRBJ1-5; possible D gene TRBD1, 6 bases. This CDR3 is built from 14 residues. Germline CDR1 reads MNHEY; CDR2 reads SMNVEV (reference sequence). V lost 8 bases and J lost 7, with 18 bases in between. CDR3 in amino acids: CASGPGRGHQPQHF. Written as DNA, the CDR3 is TGTGCCAGCGGTCCGGGAAGGGGACACCAGCCCCAGCATTTT.

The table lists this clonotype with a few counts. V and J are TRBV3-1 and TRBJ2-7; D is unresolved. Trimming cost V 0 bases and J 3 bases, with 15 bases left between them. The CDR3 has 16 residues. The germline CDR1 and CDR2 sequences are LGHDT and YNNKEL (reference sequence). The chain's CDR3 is CASSQDLVGYYYEQYF. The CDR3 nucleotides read TGTGCCAGCAGCCAAGATCTGGTCGGCTACTACTACGAGCAGTACTTC.

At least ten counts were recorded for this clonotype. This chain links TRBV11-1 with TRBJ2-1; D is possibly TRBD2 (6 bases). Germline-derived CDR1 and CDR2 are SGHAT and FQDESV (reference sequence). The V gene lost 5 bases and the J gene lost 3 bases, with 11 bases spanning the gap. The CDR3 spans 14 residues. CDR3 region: CASSPRGNYNEQFF. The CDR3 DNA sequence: TGTGCCAGCAGCCCCCGGGGGAACTACAATGAGCAGTTCTTC.

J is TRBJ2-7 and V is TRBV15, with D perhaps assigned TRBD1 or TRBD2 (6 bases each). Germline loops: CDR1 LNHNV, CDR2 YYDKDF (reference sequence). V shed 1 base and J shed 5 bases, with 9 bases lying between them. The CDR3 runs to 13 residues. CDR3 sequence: CATSRGGAHEQYF. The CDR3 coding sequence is TGTGCCACCAGCAGAGGGGGGGCCCACGAGCAGTACTTC.

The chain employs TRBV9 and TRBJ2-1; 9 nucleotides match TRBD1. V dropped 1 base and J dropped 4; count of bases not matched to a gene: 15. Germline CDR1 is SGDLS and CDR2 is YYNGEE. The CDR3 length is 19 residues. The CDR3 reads CASSVRVPGQGSGYNEQFF. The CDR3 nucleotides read TGTGCCAGCAGCGTAAGAGTCCCGGGACAGGGTTCAGGATACAATGAGCAGTTCTTC.

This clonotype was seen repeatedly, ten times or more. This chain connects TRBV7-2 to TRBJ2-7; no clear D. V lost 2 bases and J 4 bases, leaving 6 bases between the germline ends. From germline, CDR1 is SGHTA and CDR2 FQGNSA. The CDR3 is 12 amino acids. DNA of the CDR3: TGTGCCAGCAGCTTATACGGGTACGAGCAGTACTTC. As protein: CASSLYGYEQYF.

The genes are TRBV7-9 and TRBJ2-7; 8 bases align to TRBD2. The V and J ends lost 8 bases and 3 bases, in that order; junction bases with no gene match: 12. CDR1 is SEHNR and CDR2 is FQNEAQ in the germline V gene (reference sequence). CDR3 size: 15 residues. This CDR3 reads CASSPALAGLYEQYF. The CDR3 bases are TGTGCCAGCTCCCCGGCGTTAGCGGGGCTCTACGAGCAGTACTTC.

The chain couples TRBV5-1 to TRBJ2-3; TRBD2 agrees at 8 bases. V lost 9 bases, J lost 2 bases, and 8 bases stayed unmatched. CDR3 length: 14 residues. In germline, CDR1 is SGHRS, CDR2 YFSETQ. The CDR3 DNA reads TGCGCCACGTCCCACGGGGGGGCCACAGATACGCAGTATTTT. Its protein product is CATSHGGATDTQYF.

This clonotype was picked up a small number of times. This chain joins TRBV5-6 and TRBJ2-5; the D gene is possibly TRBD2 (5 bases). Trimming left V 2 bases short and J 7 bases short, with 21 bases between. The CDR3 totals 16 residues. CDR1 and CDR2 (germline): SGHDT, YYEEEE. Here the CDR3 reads CASSFRSGEEYGTQYF. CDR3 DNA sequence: TGTGCCAGCAGCTTCCGCAGCGGTGAAGAGTATGGGACCCAGTACTTC.

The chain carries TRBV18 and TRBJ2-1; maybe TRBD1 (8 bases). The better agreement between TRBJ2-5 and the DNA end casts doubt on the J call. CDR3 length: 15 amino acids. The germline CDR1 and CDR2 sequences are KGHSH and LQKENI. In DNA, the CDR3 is TGTGCCAGCTCACCACGAACAACAGGGGGGGGGACCCAGTACTTC. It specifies CASSPRTTGGGTQYF.

The CDR3: CASSLYKEGSNSPLHF. The CDR3 DNA is TGCGCCAGCAGCCTTTATAAAGAGGGCAGTAATTCACCCCTCCACTTT. The V gene is TRBV4-1, the J gene TRBJ1-6; D is undetermined. Trimming left V 4 bases short and J 6 bases short, with 16 bases between. The V gene's germline CDR1 is MGHRA and CDR2 YSYEKL. This CDR3 is built from 16 residues.